What follows describes a single T cell receptor (beta chain). Its antigen is unknown. The data were produced by immunoSEQ multiplex PCR, yet TCRdb's version contains in-frame clones alone and is incomplete. The profile shows 20,000 to 25,000 clones, 73% of them singletons. These data belong to a study of vaccination effects on CD4 cells after COVID-19. This CDR3 spans 14 amino acids. Trimming removed 2 bases from V and 6 bases from J; junction bases left unmatched: 8. Germline lookup yields CDR1 SGDLS and CDR2 YYNGEE. With the ViraFEST assay, the study expanded antigen-specific CD4+ T cells using viral peptide pools, then sequenced them. Subsequent to a culture period of around eleven days, CD4+ T cells were isolated. Absence of prior SARS-CoV-2 infection characterized the vaccine recipients, who showed negative nucleocapsid antibodies.

The clonotype comes from a human donor who received a COVID-19 vaccine. This specimen consisted of CD4+ T cells from PBMCs cultured with HCoV-NL63 spike peptides, obtained before COVID-19 vaccination. V usage is TRBV9 and J usage is TRBJ2-7; 7 positions agree with TRBD1. In DNA form, the CDR3 reads TGTGCCAGCAGCGTCGGGACAGTTAAGAGCGAGCAGTACTTC. This translates into CASSVGTVKSEQYF. The complete variable domain, with remaining parts taken from reference TRBV9 and TRBJ2-7, reads DSGVTQTPKHLITATGQRVTLRCSPRSGDLSVYWYQQSLDQGLQFLIQYYNGEERAKGNILERFSAQQFPDLHSELNLSSLELGDSALYFCASSVGTVKSEQYFGPGTRLTVT.